One and the same sample provided the 30 T cell receptor beta chains below, sequenced in a study of CD8+ T cells in alopecia areata. CD4, CD8alpha, NKG2D, NKG2ACE and other markers guided sorting of pooled cutaneous lymph node cells. Sequencing used cDNA as its template, made by extracting RNA and reverse transcribing it. Method: immunoSEQ multiplex PCR; TCRdb's copy keeps in-frame clones and lacks some. Found here are about 300,000 clones, no singletons; the ten largest cover about 1.1%. The sequenced material came from CD4+ T cells sorted from a lymph node. The receptors stem from a C3H/HeJ mouse with alopecia areata. The mice in this strain carry MHC haplotype H2-k.

This clone was detected only a few times. Genes and germline are mouse. The CDR3 goes on 4 residues after the read ends, and that part is filled in from the germline J gene. V and J are TRBV14 and TRBJ1-1; no clear D gene. V was trimmed by 5 bases and J by 0 bases, leaving 11 bases between them. CDR3 length: 14 amino acids. Looked up from germline, CDR1 is SGHDT and CDR2 is FRDEAV. CDR3 residues: CASSAAQANTEVFF. CDR3 DNA (partial): TGTGCCAGCAGCGCCGCCCAGGCAAACACA.

Of note for this clone: Gene names follow the mouse nomenclature. The CDR3 extends 4 residues past the end of the read, so its final part is completed from the germline J gene. V usage is TRBV13-1 and J usage is TRBJ2-5, with 8 positions matching TRBD1. CDR3 size: 14 residues. Germline V CDR1 and CDR2: NSHNY, SYGAGN. The CDR3: CASSGTGREDTQYF. CDR3 bases read: TGTGCCAGCAGTGGGACAGGGAGGGAAGAC.

A note on this clone: Mouse names are used for the genes. The CDR3 is cut off 4 residues early in the read; its end comes from the germline J gene. The sample contains more than one DNA sequence encoding this CDR3. The chain links TRBV13-3 to TRBJ2-4; D uncertain. This CDR3 comprises 12 residues. The V gene lost 1 base and the J gene lost 2 bases, with 2 bases spanning the gap. CDR1 and CDR2 from the germline V gene are NNHDY and SYVADS. Here the CDR3 reads CASSDLQNTLYF. Partial CDR3 DNA: TGTGCCAGCAGTGATCTTCAAAAC.

This clone was observed a handful of times. Gene names are mouse gene names. Sequencing ends 4 residues short of the CDR3 end; the germline J gene provides the rest. Within the sample, other DNA sequences also encode this same CDR3. The chain combines TRBV13-2 with TRBJ2-2, with D uncertain. The V gene lost 2 bases and the J gene lost 2 bases, with 7 bases spanning the gap. Germline V gene sequence: CDR1 NNHNN, CDR2 SYGAGS (reference sequence). The CDR3 runs to 14 residues. The CDR3 region is CASGEGGNTGQLYF. CDR3 DNA, as far as it was read: TGTGCCAGCGGTGAAGGAGGGAACACCGGG.

With regard to this clone: Mouse gene names and germline throughout. From the germline J gene comes the end of the CDR3, since the read stops 4 residues before it. Other DNA sequences in the sample encode the same CDR3. The genes are TRBV5 and TRBJ1-2, with D tentatively TRBD1 (5 bases). Trimming cost V 0 bases and J 1 base, with 6 bases left between them. CDR3 length equals 14 residues. Germline CDR1 and CDR2: LGHNA and YNLKQL (reference sequence). CDR3 loop: CASSQETGNSDYTF. Incomplete CDR3 DNA: TGTGCCAGCAGCCAAGAAACAGGAAACTCC.

This clone was observed a few times. Any gene name here is a mouse gene name. The read ends 4 residues early relative to the CDR3; the germline J gene fills the gap. This chain uses TRBV13-1 with TRBJ1-1; D possibly corresponds to TRBD1 (6 bases). Looked up from germline, CDR1 is NSHNY and CDR2 is SYGAGN. The CDR3 length is 13 residues. This CDR3 is CASSLGTKTEVFF. The sequenced CDR3 bases are TGTGCCAGCAGCCTCGGGACAAAAACA.

As for this clone: Gene names are mouse gene names. The read gets to within 4 residues of the CDR3 end, and the germline J gene fills in the rest. V gene TRBV5 combines with J gene TRBJ1-1; 7 nucleotides line up with TRBD1. Germline CDR1 LGHNA, CDR2 YNLKQL (reference sequence). Trimming removed 3 bases from V and 4 bases from J; junction bases left unmatched: 5. The CDR3 contains 14 residues. The CDR3 is CASSQQGGSTEVFF. Incomplete CDR3 DNA: TGTGCCAGCAGCCAGCAAGGGGGCAGCACA.

Comments on this clone: Gene names are mouse gene names. Read sequence stops 4 residues before the CDR3 end, and the germline J gene provides the missing end. The chain carries TRBV19 and TRBJ1-1; TRBD1 agrees at 11 bases. The CDR3 has 15 amino acids. Per germline, CDR1 FNHDT and CDR2 SITEND (reference sequence). Here the CDR3 reads CASSITGQGAREVFF. CDR3 DNA, as far as it was read: TGTGCCAGCAGTATTACAGGACAGGGGGCGAGA.

This clone was seen only a few times. Mouse gene names and germline throughout. The read ends 3 residues early relative to the CDR3; the germline J gene fills the gap. Other nucleotide sequences in the sample specify the same CDR3. The rearrangement joins TRBV19 to TRBJ1-6, with TRBD1 matching 10 bases. TRBJ1-6 is noted as an ORF with a role that remains uncertain. Germline loops: CDR1 FNHDT, CDR2 SITEND (reference sequence). The CDR3 is 15 residues long. J lost 2 bases, V lost 4 bases, and 0 bases had no gene match. The CDR3 here is CASSGTGAYNSPLYF. The sequenced part of the CDR3 DNA is TGTGCCAGCAGTGGGACAGGGGCCTATAATTCGCCC.

In this sample, this clone turned up a few times. The listed genes are named as in mouse. With the read ending 4 residues before the CDR3 end, the germline J gene is used to fill in that end. The sample holds other DNA sequences that translate to the same CDR3. The V and J genes are TRBV13-2 and TRBJ2-7, with 12 bases aligning to TRBD2. Germline V gives CDR1 NNHNN, CDR2 SYGAGS (reference sequence). CDR3 size: 13 residues. The CDR3 DNA, read in part, is TGTGCCAGCGGGGGGACTGGGGGGTAT. Residues: CASGGTGGY. The full CDR3 is CASGGTGGYEQYF.

As for this clone: Here the gene names and germline are mouse. The CDR3 extends 4 residues past the end of the read, so its final part is completed from the germline J gene. This CDR3 is also generated by other DNA sequences in the sample. The genes are TRBV13-1 and TRBJ1-1; D not resolved. V lost 0 bases and J 1 base, leaving 7 bases between the germline ends. CDR3 length: 14 amino acids. Germline V gene sequence: CDR1 NSHNY, CDR2 SYGAGN. CDR3 DNA, as far as it was read: TGTGCCAGCAGTGATGTATTGGGAAACACA. Protein product: CASSDVLGNT. The full CDR3 reads CASSDVLGNTEVFF.

This clone has more than one count but fewer than ten. Genes and germline come from the mouse. This CDR3 is also generated by other DNA sequences in the sample. The CDR3 bases that were read are TGTGCCTGGAGTCCGCAGGGAGACTCC. Amino acids: CAWSPQGDS. The complete CDR3 sequence is CAWSPQGDSDYTF. The chain joins TRBV31 to TRBJ1-2; possible D gene TRBD1, 5 bases. The sequence runs out 4 residues before the end of the CDR3; the remainder is reconstructed from the germline J gene. Trimming cost V 1 base and J 3 bases, with 9 bases left between them. This CDR3 has 13 residues. CDR1 and CDR2 from the germline V gene are GKSSPN and SITVG.

As concerns this clone: Any gene name here is a mouse gene name. The observed sequence ends 4 residues before the CDR3 terminus, with the missing tail filled in from the germline J gene. Other DNA sequences from this sample encode an identical CDR3 as well. The chain employs TRBV13-1 and TRBJ2-5; TRBD1 aligns across 7 bases. CDR3 size: 13 residues. Looked up from germline, CDR1 is NSHNY and CDR2 is SYGAGN. V dropped 4 bases and J dropped 3; count of bases not matched to a gene: 2. The CDR3 DNA, read in part, is TGTGCCAGCAGTTCGGGACAGCAAGAC. Amino acids: CASSSGQQD. Given in full, the CDR3 is CASSSGQQDTQYF.

Of note for this clone: Gene labels here are mouse ones. Read coverage stops 4 residues before the CDR3 terminus; the germline J gene supplies the remainder. Other nucleotide sequences in the sample specify the same CDR3. This chain links TRBV13-1 with TRBJ1-1; no reliable D call. The CDR3 runs 11 residues. Deletions cut 2 bases from V and 4 bases from J, with 3 bases between. Germline V gives CDR1 NSHNY, CDR2 SYGAGN. This chain's CDR3 is CASSDITEVFF. The CDR3 DNA, read in part, is TGTGCCAGCAGTGACATCACA.

On this clone: Gene names are the mouse ones. The CDR3 end is not reached by the read, which stops 4 residues before it; the germline J gene fills it in. V usage is TRBV31 and J usage is TRBJ2-2; D uncertain. V was cut by 0 bases and J by 4 bases, with 6 bases left in between. The V gene's germline CDR1 is GKSSPN and CDR2 SITVG. The CDR3 is 13 residues long. The sequenced CDR3 bases are TGTGCCTGGAGTCTGGAGTTCACCGGG. Translating it yields CAWSLEFTG. The whole CDR3 region reads CAWSLEFTGQLYF.

Comments on this clone: Gene names are the mouse ones. The read terminates 4 residues ahead of where the CDR3 ends, so the germline J gene completes it. The chain has TRBV13-3 and TRBJ2-1; no firm D call. CDR3 length: 13 residues. The germline V and J ends were trimmed by 1 base and 0 bases, with 2 bases remaining between them. Per germline, CDR1 NNHDY and CDR2 SYVADS. The sequenced part of the CDR3 DNA is TGTGCCAGCAGTGATCATAACTATGCT. This sequence encodes CASSDHNYA. The whole CDR3 protein is CASSDHNYAEQFF.

For this clone: These gene names are mouse names. The observed sequence ends 4 residues before the CDR3 terminus, with the missing tail filled in from the germline J gene. The J gene is TRBJ2-1, the V gene TRBV19; 11 bases align to TRBD2. Germline V gene sequence: CDR1 FNHDT, CDR2 SITEND (reference sequence). After removal of 4 bases from V and 5 bases from J, the junction contained 5 bases not matched to a gene. This CDR3 contains 15 residues. The CDR3 protein is CASSGLGGVDAEQFF. The sequenced part of the CDR3 DNA is TGTGCCAGCAGTGGACTGGGGGGAGTGGATGCT.

This clone turned up a few times. Gene names denote mouse genes. The CDR3 end lies 4 residues beyond the end of the read and is filled in from the germline J gene. This chain joins TRBV13-1 and TRBJ2-5, with 10 bases lining up with TRBD2. Per the germline V gene, CDR1 is NSHNY and CDR2 is SYGAGN. V dropped 2 bases and J dropped 1; count of bases not matched to a gene: 4. This CDR3 is built from 16 residues. CDR3 loop: CASSDSWGGDQDTQYF. The sequenced CDR3 bases are TGTGCCAGCAGTGACTCCTGGGGGGGCGACCAAGAC.

On this clone itself: Each gene name is a mouse one. The read ends 3 residues early relative to the CDR3; the germline J gene fills the gap. The gene calls are TRBV15 and TRBJ1-6; TRBD1 matches 9 bases. TRBJ1-6 is an ORF for which the function is uncertain. The length of the CDR3 is 13 residues. Unmatched junction bases numbered 6, after V lost 11 bases and J lost 7 bases. The germline gives CDR1 SGHND, CDR2 FRSKSL. The CDR3 protein is CAPTGGWNSPLYF. The CDR3 DNA, read in part, is TGTGCCCCGACAGGGGGGTGGAATTCGCCC.

Concerning this clone: Gene names refer to mouse genes. Read coverage stops 3 residues before the CDR3 terminus; the germline J gene supplies the remainder. This rearrangement joins TRBV19 to TRBJ1-6, with 7 bases identical to TRBD1. TRBJ1-6 is assigned to the ORF class and has an uncertain function. The germline CDR1 and CDR2 sequences are FNHDT and SITEND (reference sequence). The V and J ends lost 4 bases and 0 bases, in that order; junction bases with no gene match: 7. The CDR3 sequence is 17 residues long. CDR3 protein: CASSPTGINSYNSPLYF. The sequenced CDR3 bases are TGTGCCAGCAGTCCGACAGGGATTAATTCCTATAATTCGCCC.

This clone was detected only a few times. The gene names given are mouse names. The read stops 4 residues short of the end of the CDR3; the missing end is completed from the germline J gene. V and J are TRBV31 and TRBJ2-7; D possibly corresponds to TRBD2 (6 bases). The germline V gene encodes CDR1 GKSSPN and CDR2 SITVG. The CDR3 loop spans 16 amino acids. The V and J ends lost 0 bases and 0 bases respectively, with 15 bases between them. CDR3: CAWSLVGGSSSYEQYF. CDR3 bases read: TGTGCCTGGAGTCTGGTCGGGGGGTCGAGCTCCTAT.

This clone was counted between two and nine times. These gene names are mouse names. The read ends 4 residues before the CDR3 terminus; that terminus is restored from the germline J gene. This chain uses TRBV13-2 with TRBJ2-5; 12 positions agree with TRBD2. From germline, CDR1 is NNHNN and CDR2 SYGAGS (reference sequence). The J segment lost 2 bases and the V segment lost 0 bases, leaving 4 bases of the junction unmatched. The CDR3 runs to 17 residues. The part of the CDR3 DNA that was read is TGTGCCAGCGGTGATGCAAGGACTGGGGGGGGCCAAGAC. It specifies CASGDARTGGGQD. The whole CDR3 protein reads CASGDARTGGGQDTQYF.

About this clone: Gene names and germline match the mouse. The read falls 4 residues short of the CDR3 end, and the missing part is taken from the germline J gene. The rearrangement uses TRBV17 and TRBJ1-2; no firm D call. Germline V gives CDR1 MNHDT, CDR2 YYDKIL. The CDR3 spans 12 residues. The ends were cut back, 6 bases at V and 1 base at J, with 6 bases in the middle. CDR3 residues: CASSLKNSDYTF. The CDR3 bases that were read are TGTGCTAGCAGCCTAAAAAACTCC.

About this clone: The genes and germline here are from mouse. The read finishes 4 residues shy of the CDR3 end, and the germline J gene is used to complete it. The sample holds other DNA sequences that translate to the same CDR3. The rearrangement joins TRBV5 to TRBJ2-5; tentatively, D is TRBD2 (6 bases). Germline V gene sequence: CDR1 LGHNA, CDR2 YNLKQL (reference sequence). This CDR3 is 15 amino acids long. The CDR3 loop reads CASSQETLGEDTQYF. CDR3 bases read: TGTGCCAGCAGCCAAGAGACATTGGGGGAAGAC.

This clone has a handful of counts. Genes and germline come from the mouse. The CDR3 end falls 4 residues outside the read, so it is completed with the germline J gene. V and J are TRBV13-3 and TRBJ2-3; 7 bases align to TRBD2. The length of the CDR3 is 15 residues. The germline gives CDR1 NNHDY, CDR2 SYVADS. Trimming took 0 bases from V and 3 from J; bases not matched to a gene: 4. The CDR3 bases that were read are TGTGCCAGCAGTGATGATTTTGGGGGGGCAGAA. This encodes CASSDDFGGAE. The whole CDR3 protein is CASSDDFGGAETLYF.

Concerning this clone itself: The gene symbols are mouse symbols. The CDR3 is cut off 4 residues early in the read; its end comes from the germline J gene. V gene TRBV13-1 combines with J gene TRBJ1-2; no reliable D call. The CDR3 contains 13 residues. Trimming removed 5 bases at V and 0 bases at J, with 8 bases between. Germline values: CDR1 NSHNY, CDR2 SYGAGN. This CDR3 is CASSTDANSDYTF. The CDR3 bases that were read are TGTGCCAGCAGCACAGATGCAAACTCC.

There are a few counts of this clone. The genes are named according to mouse. The read terminates 4 residues ahead of where the CDR3 ends, so the germline J gene completes it. The same CDR3 arises from other DNA sequences in this sample as well. The rearrangement links TRBV13-1 to TRBJ2-5; TRBD1 matches 7 bases. The CDR3 sequence is 13 residues long. The germline gives CDR1 NSHNY, CDR2 SYGAGN. The CDR3 loop is CASSPTGVDTQYF. Partial CDR3 DNA: TGTGCCAGCAGCCCCACAGGGGTGGAC.

This clone was counted many times. Here the gene names and germline are mouse. The read ends 4 residues before the CDR3 terminus; that terminus is restored from the germline J gene. The chain combines TRBV31 with TRBJ1-2, with TRBD1 identical over 10 bases. Germline V gene sequence: CDR1 GKSSPN, CDR2 SITVG. The CDR3 length is 14 residues. Unmatched junction bases numbered 2, after V lost 1 base and J lost 3 bases. CDR3 DNA (partial): TGTGCCTGGAGTCCGGGACAGGGGTACTCC. Encoded protein: CAWSPGQGYS. The whole CDR3 protein is CAWSPGQGYSDYTF.

Concerning this clone itself: Gene names follow the mouse nomenclature. The CDR3 end is not reached by the read, which stops 3 residues before it; the germline J gene fills it in. V and J are TRBV13-2 and TRBJ1-6, with a tentative D call TRBD1 (6 bases). TRBJ1-6 carries the ORF label, with uncertain function. Germline V lookup: CDR1 NNHNN, CDR2 SYGAGS (reference sequence). The V end was cut by 5 bases, the J end by 4 bases, with 10 bases between. This CDR3 is built from 14 residues. Here the CDR3 reads CASGEGVYNSPLYF. The covered CDR3 bases are TGTGCCAGCGGGGAGGGGGTTTATAATTCGCCC.

On this clone: All gene names here are mouse names. The read gets to within 4 residues of the CDR3 end, and the germline J gene fills in the rest. Other DNA sequences in the sample encode the same CDR3. The rearrangement uses TRBV13-3 and TRBJ2-4, with a tentative D call TRBD1 (6 bases). Per the germline V gene, CDR1 is NNHDY and CDR2 is SYVADS. The CDR3 is 14 amino acids. The ends were cut back, 2 bases at V and 0 bases at J, with 7 bases in the middle. CDR3 sequence: CASSETGSQNTLYF. The covered CDR3 bases are TGTGCCAGCAGTGAAACAGGGAGTCAAAAC.